This T cell receptor beta chain was recovered during a study of shared clonotypes between healthy human individuals. Deletions cut 3 bases from V and 10 bases from J, with 13 bases between. From germline, CDR1 is SEHNR and CDR2 FQNEAQ (reference sequence). CDR3 length: 12 residues. CD45RO-negative cells were positively selected for CCR7, leaving out terminally differentiated effector memory CD45RA+ cells. The study, taken as a whole, reports: The four-donor shared clonotypes exceeded non-shared clonotypes in generation probability, with non-shared ones scoring lower.

Libraries were prepared by immunoSEQ multiplex PCR; TCRdb keeps only in-frame clonotypes and omits some of them. This sample has some 2.1 million clones; 90% to 95% occur once, and the top ten carry roughly 1.7%. As concerns this clone: Its antigen is unidentified.

Sample: naive CD8+ T cells from PBMCs. The sequence was obtained from a man between 18 and 35 years old in good health. Some clones in this sample may be carry-over from other donors' samples. This chain joins TRBV7-9 and TRBJ2-7; tentative D call: TRBD1 (5 bases). CDR3 sequence: CASSFAGLEQYF. The CDR3 bases are TGTGCCAGCAGCTTTGCAGGGCTGGAACAGTACTTC.